This T cell receptor (beta chain) was retrieved from a study of T cell responses to AZD1222 COVID-19 vaccine. Study details: Some second doses came at about 4 weeks and others at about 12 weeks; these were pooled. General study results and limits: Only five to seven AZD1222 recipients tested seropositive at baseline. There were mostly white British donors and more females than males, and clonal diversity was possibly underestimated.

A few counts support this clone. The antigen remains undetermined. Profiling relied on immunoSEQ multiplex PCR, and the TCRdb table lists in-frame clones only, not all of them. The table lists about 97,000 clones, roughly nine tenths of them singletons. This clonotype was sampled from an adult in good health. Sample: peripheral blood, taken on day 0 of AZD1222 vaccination.

The chain's CDR3 is CSVQDASHYEQYF. The CDR3 region has the DNA TGCAGCGTCCAGGACGCCTCACACTACGAGCAGTACTTC. The V gene is TRBV29-1, the J gene TRBJ2-7; D remains unclear. V gave up 6 bases and J gave up 3 bases, with 15 bases separating them. Per germline, CDR1 SQVTM and CDR2 ANQGSEA. This CDR3 is built from 13 residues.